Listed below are T cell receptor beta chains from one sample, sequenced in a study of beta chain features in type 1 diabetes. The repertoire was sequenced with immunoSEQ multiplex PCR; TCRdb's copy has only in-frame clones and lacks some. Of about 23,000 clones in the sample, about 50% were seen once. Sequencing was performed on stem cell memory CD4+ T cells from blood. The receptors shown here come from a man younger than 35 with type 1 diabetes. Each CDR3 is given without its conserved first and last residue. Fields, in order: J gene, V gene, clone size, CDR3 length, CDR3 protein. The size of a clone is reported for some rows only, either as once, few or many, or as a class for expanded clones.

TRBJ2-5	TRBV15	NA	15	ATSRFRDRGAQETQY
TRBJ1-4	TRBV5-6	NA	10	ASSFVSEKLF
TRBJ1-2	TRBV27	NA	11	ASSPQGSNGYT
TRBJ2-7	TRBV18	NA	13	ASSPDTHGSYEQY
TRBJ2-7	TRBV21-1	NA	10	ASSKSRPEQY
TRBJ2-2	TRBV4-1	NA	15	ASSQITGGFGTGELF
TRBJ2-5	TRBV5-4	few	12	ASSLMTGGKTQY
TRBJ2-1	TRBV5-1	NA	14	ASSTLGDYSYNEQF
TRBJ2-3	TRBV18	few	13	ASSWTSGDRDTQY
TRBJ2-5	TRBV5-1	NA	11	ASTPHGQETQY
TRBJ2-2	TRBV11-2	NA	16	ASSSSRRSRGNTGELF
TRBJ2-7	TRBV28	few	13	ASSLWTRGKDEQY
TRBJ2-5	TRBV5-1	NA	11	ASSLQGWETQY
TRBJ2-1	TRBV11-2	NA	13	ASSSRDREYNEQF
TRBJ2-3	TRBV4-1	NA	10	ASSQIQHTQY
TRBJ1-5	TRBV5-1	few	13	ASSLAPDSYQPQH
TRBJ2-5	TRBV10-2	once	10	ASSDSGGTQY
TRBJ2-3	TRBV7-8	NA	14	ASKTLAGGQSDTQY
TRBJ1-5	TRBV7-2	NA	11	ATGQGGNQPQH
TRBJ2-3	TRBV7-9	NA	15	ASSFLAGGRVTDTQY